This is a list of T cell receptor beta chains from one sample in a study of cytomegalovirus exposure and HLA in healthy donors. Produced via immunoSEQ multiplex PCR; TCRdb's table is partial and in-frame only. The repertoire holds about 99,000 clones, with around two thirds as singletons. Material: PBMCs. Receptors were obtained from a woman aged 45 to 65 in good health and CMV-seronegative. Each CDR3 is given with its conserved first and last residue. A D gene is named only where the DNA matches it firmly. Size is omitted from some rows. Given values are once, few, many or a class for expanded clones.

clone size | J gene | V gene | D gene | CDR3 protein | CDR3 DNA
. | TRBJ1-5 | TRBV28 | TRBD1 | CASSLDRGINQPQHF | TGTGCCAGCAGTTTAGACAGGGGCATCAATCAGCCCCAGCATTTT
. | TRBJ2-3 | TRBV9 | TRBD2 | CASSVLSGRGAAQYF | TGTGCCAGCAGCGTTTTGAGCGGGAGGGGCGCCGCGCAGTATTTT
. | TRBJ2-7 | TRBV7-2 | TRBD1 | CASSLNRGYEQYF | TGTGCCAGCAGCTTAAACAGGGGCTACGAGCAGTACTTC
. | TRBJ1-5 | TRBV29-1 | . | CSVDIGGGQPQHF | TGCAGCGTTGATATCGGGGGAGGTCAGCCCCAGCATTTT
once | TRBJ2-1 | TRBV5-1 | TRBD2 | CASSSGTSGLYNEQFF | TGCGCCAGCAGCTCCGGGACTAGCGGACTGTACAATGAGCAGTTCTTC
few | TRBJ2-7 | TRBV19 | TRBD2 | CASSRTSGSYEQYF | TGTGCCAGTAGTCGGACTAGCGGGAGTTACGAGCAGTACTTC
. | TRBJ2-7 | TRBV4-1 | . | CASSQVPRAGSYEQYF | TGCGCCAGCAGCCAAGTTCCCCGGGCGGGTTCCTACGAGCAGTACTTC
once | TRBJ2-2 | TRBV5-1 | . | CASSLKPTNGELFF | TGCGCCAGCAGCTTGAAACCCACAAACGGGGAGCTGTTTTTT
once | TRBJ2-5 | TRBV18 | TRBD2 | CASSPPGRDYETQYF | TGTGCCAGCTCACCACCTGGCAGGGACTATGAGACCCAGTACTTC
. | TRBJ1-2 | TRBV15 | TRBD1 | CATSRGTGGVAGYTF | TGTGCCACCAGCAGAGGTACAGGGGGCGTCGCTGGCTACACCTTC
once | TRBJ1-1 | TRBV4-1 | . | CASSQDKPQGYEAFF | TGCGCCAGCAGCCAAGATAAACCGCAGGGATACGAAGCTTTCTTT
. | TRBJ2-3 | TRBV15 | TRBD2 | CATSRRIGTSFSTQYF | TGTGCCACCAGCAGACGTATCGGGACTAGCTTTAGTACGCAGTATTTT
. | TRBJ2-3 | TRBV5-4 | . | CASSAGSTDTQYF | TGTGCCAGCAGCGCAGGGAGCACAGATACGCAGTATTTT
. | TRBJ2-7 | TRBV10-2 | . | CASSEPGSSYEQYF | TGCGCCAGCAGTGAACCGGGGTCCTCCTACGAGCAGTACTTC
. | TRBJ1-1 | TRBV5-8 | . | CASSLGGRMNTEAFF | TGTGCCAGCAGCCTCGGCGGTAGGATGAACACTGAAGCTTTCTTT
. | TRBJ2-3 | TRBV6-1 | TRBD2 | CASRWGGVGTDTQYF | TGTGCCAGCAGATGGGGGGGAGTTGGGACAGATACGCAGTATTTT